A single sample gave rise to the 16 T cell receptor beta chains below, sequenced in a study of blood T cell repertoires in COVID-19. Sequenced by immunoSEQ multiplex PCR; TCRdb stores in-frame clones only, minus some. The sample lists approximately 82,000 clones, 75% to 90% occurring once. Material for sequencing was peripheral blood. The receptor set was obtained from a man between 65 and 80 years old with active or convalescent COVID-19.

The genes are TRBV15 and TRBJ2-7; D not certain. This CDR3 region has 14 residues. Germline-derived CDR1 and CDR2 are LNHNV and YYDKDF (reference sequence). The V end was cut by 0 bases, the J end by 3 bases, with 9 bases between. The CDR3 sequence: CATSRDLLNYEQYF. The CDR3 DNA reads as TGTGCCACCAGCAGAGATTTACTGAACTACGAGCAGTACTTC.

This chain connects TRBV15 to TRBJ1-1; D is perhaps TRBD1 (5 bases). The CDR3 covers 13 residues. V was cut by 0 bases and J by 4 bases, with 6 bases left in between. Germline lookup yields CDR1 LNHNV and CDR2 YYDKDF (reference sequence). The CDR3 nucleotides are TGTGCCACCAGCAGAGATAGGGGCACTGAAGCTTTCTTT. Translating it yields CATSRDRGTEAFF.

The J gene is TRBJ1-4, the V gene TRBV6-5, with D hard to call. V lost 6 bases and J 1 base, leaving 12 bases between the germline ends. Per the germline V gene, CDR1 is MNHEY and CDR2 is SVGAGI. This CDR3 contains 15 residues. Here the CDR3 DNA reads TGTGCCAGCAGGGGGAGGGTGGAAACTAATGAAAAACTGTTTTTT. Its protein product is CASRGRVETNEKLFF.

CDR3 in DNA: TGTGCCACGGGAGGGACAGATACGCAGTATTTT. Protein product: CATGGTDTQYF. The J gene is TRBJ2-3, the V gene TRBV6-5; TRBD2 matches 8 bases. The ends lost 10 bases at V and 3 bases at J; junction bases unmatched: 0. The CDR3 extends over 11 amino acids. Germline lookup yields CDR1 MNHEY and CDR2 SVGAGI.

The chain couples TRBV5-5 to TRBJ1-4, with D unclear. The CDR3 runs 14 residues. CDR1 is SGHKS and CDR2 is YYEKEE in the germline V gene (reference sequence). Trimming removed 1 base at V and 4 bases at J, with 8 bases between. The CDR3 DNA follows: TGTGCCAGCAGCTTGAACGGGATTAATGAAAAACTGTTTTTT. Translating it yields CASSLNGINEKLFF. Supplemented by reference TRBV5-5 and TRBJ1-4, the full variable domain reads DAGVTQSPTHLIKTRGQQVTLRCSPISGHKSVSWYQQVLGQGPQFIFQYYEKEERGRGNFPDRFSARQFPNYSSELNVNALLLGDSALYLCASSLNGINEKLFFGSGTQLSVL.

The V call is TRBV11-2, the J call TRBJ2-6, with 8 positions matching TRBD1. The germline gives CDR1 SGHAT, CDR2 FQNNGV. CDR3 length: 19 amino acids. The V and J ends lost 4 bases and 0 bases, in that order; junction bases with no gene match: 11. The CDR3 region is CASSSRTGTGNSGANVLTF. CDR3 in DNA: TGTGCCAGCAGCTCCCGGACCGGGACAGGAAACTCTGGGGCCAACGTCCTGACTTTC.

This chain links TRBV20-1 with TRBJ1-1, with D unresolved. Trimming took off 5 bases at V and 7 bases at J, with 11 bases between the two ends. The V gene's germline CDR1 is DFQATT and CDR2 SNEGSKA (reference sequence). The CDR3 spans 11 residues. The CDR3 DNA reads as TGCAGTGCTGAGAGAGGGTTTGAAGCTTTCTTT. Amino acids: CSAERGFEAFF.

This chain joins TRBV19 and TRBJ2-3; possibly TRBD1 for D (5 bases). The V gene's germline CDR1 is LNHDA and CDR2 SQIVND (reference sequence). Between the trimmed V and J ends, which lost 11 bases and 4 bases, there was a span of 10 bases. The CDR3 sequence is 11 residues long. CDR3: CAAKGPDTQYF. In nucleotides, the CDR3 is TGTGCCGCTAAGGGGCCAGATACGCAGTATTTT. Full variable domain (remainder filled in from reference TRBV19 and TRBJ2-3): DGGITQSPKYLFRKEGQNVTLSCEQNLNHDAMYWYRQDPGQGLRLIYYSQIVNDFQKGDIAEGYSVSREKKESFPLTVTSAQKNPTAFYLCAAKGPDTQYFGPGTRLTVL.

This chain connects TRBV4-3 to TRBJ1-3, with 7 positions matching TRBD1. The length of the CDR3 is 16 residues. From germline, CDR1 is LGHNA and CDR2 YSLEER. J was trimmed by 2 bases and V by 4 bases; bases with no gene match: 8. CDR3 in DNA: TGCGCCAGCAGCCTCGGAGACAGGGAAGCTGGAAACACCATATATTTT. Protein: CASSLGDREAGNTIYF.

This clone was observed a few times. The V and J genes are TRBV12-3 or TRBV12-4 and TRBJ1-3; TRBD1 might be the D (5 bases). V shed 5 bases and J shed 8 bases, with 10 bases lying between them. The CDR3 is 12 residues long. CDR3 bases: TGTGCCAGCAGTCCGCAGGGTTACACCATATATTTT. Translating gives CASSPQGYTIYF.

In DNA form, the CDR3 reads TGCAGCGTTGGGCGACTTAATACAGGGACCACCGGGAATGAGCAGTTCTTC. Its protein is CSVGRLNTGTTGNEQFF. The chain has TRBV29-1 and TRBJ2-1; a weak D match, TRBD1 (6 bases). The CDR3 has 17 residues. Per germline, CDR1 SQVTM and CDR2 ANQGSEA. V was shortened by 4 bases and J by 7 bases, with 26 bases between the two germline ends.

The genes are TRBV2 and TRBJ1-1; the match to TRBD1 covers 7 bases. V lost 6 bases, J lost 4 bases, and 11 bases stayed unmatched. Germline values: CDR1 SNHLY, CDR2 FYNNEI. The CDR3 is 15 amino acids. The CDR3 DNA reads as TGTGCCAGCAGCGGAATAAAGGGGGCGTTCACTGAAGCTTTCTTT. Its translation: CASSGIKGAFTEAFF.

This chain links TRBV4-1 with TRBJ1-2; 12 bases fit TRBD1. Trimming took 0 bases from V and 7 from J; bases not matched to a gene: 9. CDR3 size: 17 residues. Germline assignment: CDR1 MGHRA and CDR2 YSYEKL. The CDR3, as DNA: TGCGCCAGCAGCCAAGAACGTGGGACAGGGGGCGAGTTTGGCTACACCTTC. Residues: CASSQERGTGGEFGYTF.

V gene TRBV28 combines with J gene TRBJ1-3; no clear D. The length of the CDR3 is 15 residues. Germline lookup yields CDR1 MDHEN and CDR2 SYDVKM. Trimming stripped 5 bases from V and 0 bases from J, with 11 bases between. Written as DNA, the CDR3 is TGTGCCAGCAGTCAATTACCACACTCTGGAAACACCATATATTTT. It codes for CASSQLPHSGNTIYF. Filled out from reference TRBV28 and TRBJ1-3, the complete variable domain reads DVKVTQSSRYLVKRTGEKVFLECVQDMDHENMFWYRQDPGLGLRLIYFSYDVKMKEKGDIPEGYSVSREKKERFSLILESASTNQTSMYLCASSQLPHSGNTIYFGEGSWLTVV.

The chain has TRBV19 and TRBJ2-5; TRBD1 aligns across 12 bases. Germline-derived CDR1 and CDR2 are LNHDA and SQIVND (reference sequence). The CDR3 runs 15 residues. V trimming: 7 bases; J trimming: 4 bases; junction bases outside the gene matches: 7. The chain's CDR3 is CASTRGQGAGETQYF. The CDR3 nucleotides are TGTGCCAGTACCCGGGGACAGGGGGCCGGAGAGACCCAGTACTTC.

J is TRBJ2-3 and V is TRBV15; 10 bases agree with TRBD2. Germline V CDR1 and CDR2: LNHNV, YYDKDF (reference sequence). V was pared by 8 bases and J by 5 bases, with 16 bases of the junction left unmatched. The CDR3 consists of 17 residues. DNA of the CDR3: TGTGCCACCGCAGTGTGGCTAGCGGGAGCCGGTCGAGATACGCAGTATTTT. Encoded protein: CATAVWLAGAGRDTQYF.